This T cell receptor (beta chain) was recorded in a study of T cells expressing NK-cell markers. TCRdb reprocessed the 5' RACE reads, with one entry per CDR3 protein and no DNA. The specimen's table records 350,000 to 500,000 distinct CDR3 sequences. Material for sequencing was blood T cells: a sorted CD56 or NKG2C T cell subset, CD4+ or CD8+ T cells, or bulk PBMC T cells (not recorded which). The origin of this receptor is a woman between 18 and 69 years old in good health.

CDR3 residues: CASSLGRGPDTQYF. The J gene is TRBJ2-3, the V gene TRBV7-3; TCRdb selects TRBD1, and the lack of DNA leaves this call unchecked. CDR1 and CDR2 (germline): SGHTA, FQGTGA. The CDR3 covers 14 residues.